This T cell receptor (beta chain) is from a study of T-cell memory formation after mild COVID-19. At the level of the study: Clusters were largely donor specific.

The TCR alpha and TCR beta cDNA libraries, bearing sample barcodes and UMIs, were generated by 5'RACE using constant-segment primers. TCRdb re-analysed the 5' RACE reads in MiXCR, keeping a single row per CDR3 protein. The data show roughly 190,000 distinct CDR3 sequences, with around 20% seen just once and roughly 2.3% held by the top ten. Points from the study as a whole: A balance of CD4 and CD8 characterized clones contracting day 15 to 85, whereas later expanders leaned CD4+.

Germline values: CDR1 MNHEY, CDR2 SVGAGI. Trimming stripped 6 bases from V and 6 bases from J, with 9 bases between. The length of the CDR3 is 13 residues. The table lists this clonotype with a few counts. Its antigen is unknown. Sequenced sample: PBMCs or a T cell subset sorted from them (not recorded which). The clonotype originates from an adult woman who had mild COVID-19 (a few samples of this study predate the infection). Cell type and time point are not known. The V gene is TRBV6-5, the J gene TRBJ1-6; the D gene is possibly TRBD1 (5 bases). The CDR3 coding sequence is TGTGCCAGCAGACGGGACCTTAATTCACCCCTCCACTTT. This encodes CASRRDLNSPLHF.